Given below is one T cell receptor beta chain in context. Its antigen is unknown. The CDR3 is made up of 14 amino acids. V was cut by 4 bases and J by 1 base, with 7 bases left in between. Germline V gene sequence: CDR1 LNHDA, CDR2 SQIVND (reference sequence). Sequencing was performed with immunoSEQ multiplex PCR; in TCRdb, only in-frame clones are kept and a portion is missing. The data show about 6,000 clones, 35% to 50% seen once. The sample originates from a study of T cells in localized non-small cell lung cancer. Study-wide findings and caveats: Uninvolved adjacent lung had more T cell clonality than any other tissue, topping tumor. Paired adjacent lung recovered a median roughly 54 of the top 100 tumor clones.

The source material was lung tumor tissue, sampled before any cancer treatment. This receptor was identified in a woman aged 35-75 years with stage II squamous cell lung carcinoma. This rearrangement joins TRBV19 to TRBJ2-2; the D gene is possibly TRBD1 (5 bases). CDR3 DNA sequence: TGTGCCAGTAGTAACACAGGGAACACCGGGGAGCTGTTTTTT. Translated, it gives CASSNTGNTGELFF.